The clone carrying this T cell receptor beta chain was observed a few times. Its target is unknown. Just one base apart from a much larger clone, this may be a read error. The CDR3 is 15 residues long. The trim removed 5 bases at V and 0 bases at J, leaving 0 bases unmatched. CDR1 is SGHTA and CDR2 is FQGNSA in the germline V gene. These data come from a study of response to subunit inactivated influenza vaccine. Broader study findings: The study's authors posited that every seasonal influenza vaccination enlists few new T cells.

TCRdb used MiXCR to reprocess the RT-PCR reads, holding one entry per CDR3 protein. Of more than 450,000 distinct CDR3 sequences in the sample, 10% to 15% were seen once. The chain has TRBV7-2 and TRBJ2-3, with TRBD2 matching over 12 bases. The sequence came from a man over 45 who received an inactivated influenza vaccine. Sample: PBMCs from blood, taken on the day of vaccination. The CDR3 here is CASSGTSGSTDTQYF. CDR3 bases: TGTGCCAGCAGCGGGACTAGCGGGAGCACAGATACGCAGTATTTT.